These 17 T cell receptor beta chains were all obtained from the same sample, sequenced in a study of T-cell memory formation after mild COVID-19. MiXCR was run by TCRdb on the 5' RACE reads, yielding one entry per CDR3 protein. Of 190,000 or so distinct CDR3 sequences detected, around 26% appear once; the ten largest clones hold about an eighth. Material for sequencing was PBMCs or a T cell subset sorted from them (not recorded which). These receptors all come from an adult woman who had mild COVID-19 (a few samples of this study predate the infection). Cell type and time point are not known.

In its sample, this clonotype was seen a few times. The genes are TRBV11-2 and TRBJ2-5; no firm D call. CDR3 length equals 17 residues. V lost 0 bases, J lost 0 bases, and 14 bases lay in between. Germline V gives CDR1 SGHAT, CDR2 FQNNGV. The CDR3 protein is CASSLEAGLPYQETQYF. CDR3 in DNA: TGTGCCAGCAGCTTAGAAGCCGGGCTTCCGTACCAAGAGACCCAGTACTTC.

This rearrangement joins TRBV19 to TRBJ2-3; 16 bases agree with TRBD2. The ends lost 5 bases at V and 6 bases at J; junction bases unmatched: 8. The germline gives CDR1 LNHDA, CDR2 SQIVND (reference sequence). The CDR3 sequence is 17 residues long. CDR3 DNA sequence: TGTGCCAGTAGTCTAGGGACTAGCGGGAGGGCCCCGGATACGCAGTATTTT. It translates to CASSLGTSGRAPDTQYF.

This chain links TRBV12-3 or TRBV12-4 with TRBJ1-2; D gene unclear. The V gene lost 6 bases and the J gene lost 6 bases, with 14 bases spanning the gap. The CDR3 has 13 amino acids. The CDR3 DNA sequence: TGTGCCAGCAGCCTTCACCCTTTGGATGGCTACACCTTC. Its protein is CASSLHPLDGYTF.

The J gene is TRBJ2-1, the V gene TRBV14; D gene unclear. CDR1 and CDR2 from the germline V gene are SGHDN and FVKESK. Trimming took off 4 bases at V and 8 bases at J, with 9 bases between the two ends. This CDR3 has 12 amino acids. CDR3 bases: TGTGCCAGCAGCCCCCCTGATGATGAGCAGTTCTTC. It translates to CASSPPDDEQFF.

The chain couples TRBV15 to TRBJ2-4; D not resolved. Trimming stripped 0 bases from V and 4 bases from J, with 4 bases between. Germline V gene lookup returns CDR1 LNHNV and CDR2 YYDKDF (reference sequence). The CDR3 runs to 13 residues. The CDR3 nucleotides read TGTGCCACCAGCAGAGATCCGAAAAACATTCAGTACTTC. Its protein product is CATSRDPKNIQYF.

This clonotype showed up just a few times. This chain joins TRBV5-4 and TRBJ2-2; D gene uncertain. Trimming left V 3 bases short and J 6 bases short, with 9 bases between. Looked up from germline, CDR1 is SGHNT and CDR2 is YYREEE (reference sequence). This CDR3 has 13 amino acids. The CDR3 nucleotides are TGTGCCAGCAGCTACGAGGCCCCCGGGGAGCTGTTTTTT. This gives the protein CASSYEAPGELFF.

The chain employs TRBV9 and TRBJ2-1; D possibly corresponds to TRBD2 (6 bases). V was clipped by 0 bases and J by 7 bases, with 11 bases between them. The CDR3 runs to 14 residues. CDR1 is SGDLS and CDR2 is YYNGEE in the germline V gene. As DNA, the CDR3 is TGTGCCAGCAGCGTAGGAGGAGGGAAAAATGAGCAGTTCTTC. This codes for CASSVGGGKNEQFF.

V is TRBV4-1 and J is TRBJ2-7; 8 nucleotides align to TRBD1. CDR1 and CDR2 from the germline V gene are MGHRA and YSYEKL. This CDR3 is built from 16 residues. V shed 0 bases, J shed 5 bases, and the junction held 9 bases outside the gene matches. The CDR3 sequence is CASSQDRTGSYNEQYF. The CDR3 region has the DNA TGCGCCAGCAGCCAAGATAGGACAGGGAGTTACAACGAGCAGTACTTC.

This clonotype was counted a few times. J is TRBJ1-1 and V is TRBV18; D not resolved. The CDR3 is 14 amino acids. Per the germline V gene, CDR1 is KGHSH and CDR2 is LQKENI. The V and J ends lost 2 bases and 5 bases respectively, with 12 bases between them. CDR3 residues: CASSPEIGDTEAFF. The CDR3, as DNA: TGTGCCAGCTCACCAGAAATCGGGGATACTGAAGCTTTCTTT.

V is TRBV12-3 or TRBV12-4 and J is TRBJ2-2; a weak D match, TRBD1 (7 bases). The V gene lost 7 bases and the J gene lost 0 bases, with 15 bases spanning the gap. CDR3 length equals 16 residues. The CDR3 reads CASTPQGGTNTGELFF. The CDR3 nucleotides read TGTGCCAGCACTCCCCAGGGGGGAACGAACACCGGGGAGCTGTTTTTT.

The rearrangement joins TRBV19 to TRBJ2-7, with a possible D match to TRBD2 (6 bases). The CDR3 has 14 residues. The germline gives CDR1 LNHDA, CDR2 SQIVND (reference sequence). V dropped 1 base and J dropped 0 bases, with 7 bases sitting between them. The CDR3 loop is CASSIVGGSYEQYF. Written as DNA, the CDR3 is TGTGCCAGTAGTATAGTCGGGGGCTCCTACGAGCAGTACTTC.

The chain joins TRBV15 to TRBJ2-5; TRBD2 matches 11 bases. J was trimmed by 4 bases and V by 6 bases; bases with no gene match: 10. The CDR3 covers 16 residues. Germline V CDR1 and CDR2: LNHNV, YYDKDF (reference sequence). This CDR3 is CATSPMTSGMSETQYF. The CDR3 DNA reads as TGTGCCACCAGTCCCATGACTAGCGGGATGTCAGAGACCCAGTACTTC.

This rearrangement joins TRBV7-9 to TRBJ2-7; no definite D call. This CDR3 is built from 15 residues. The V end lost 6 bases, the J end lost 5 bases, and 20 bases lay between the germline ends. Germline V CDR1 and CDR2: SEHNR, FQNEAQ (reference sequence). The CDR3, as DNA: TGTGCCAGCAGATCTCAGCTGAACCCCTCGGACGAGCAGTACTTC. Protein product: CASRSQLNPSDEQYF.

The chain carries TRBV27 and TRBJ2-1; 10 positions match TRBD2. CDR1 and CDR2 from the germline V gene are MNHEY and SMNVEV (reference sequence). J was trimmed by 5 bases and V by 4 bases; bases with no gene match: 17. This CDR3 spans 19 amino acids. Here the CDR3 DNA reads TGTGCCAGCAGTTCTTACGAACTAGCGGGGCGTATCCGAGACAATGAGCAGTTCTTC. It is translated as CASSSYELAGRIRDNEQFF.

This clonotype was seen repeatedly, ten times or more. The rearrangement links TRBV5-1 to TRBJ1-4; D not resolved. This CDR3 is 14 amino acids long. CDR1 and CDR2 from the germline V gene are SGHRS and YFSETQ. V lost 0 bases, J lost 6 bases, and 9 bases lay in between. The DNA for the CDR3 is TGCGCCAGCAGCTTGGGGCAGGTTGATGAAAAACTGTTTTTT. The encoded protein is CASSLGQVDEKLFF.

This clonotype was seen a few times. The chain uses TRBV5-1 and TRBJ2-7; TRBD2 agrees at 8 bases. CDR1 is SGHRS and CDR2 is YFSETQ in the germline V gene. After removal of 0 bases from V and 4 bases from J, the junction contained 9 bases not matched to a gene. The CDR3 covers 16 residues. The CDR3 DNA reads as TGCGCCAGCAGCTTGGCATTGGAGCGGGAGTGGTACGAGCAGTACTTC. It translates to CASSLALEREWYEQYF. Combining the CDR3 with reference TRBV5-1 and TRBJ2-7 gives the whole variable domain KAGVTQTPRYLIKTRGQQVTLSCSPISGHRSVSWYQQTPGQGLQFLFEYFSETQRNKGNFPGRFSGRQFSNSRSEMNVSTLELGDSALYLCASSLALEREWYEQYFGPGTRLTVT.

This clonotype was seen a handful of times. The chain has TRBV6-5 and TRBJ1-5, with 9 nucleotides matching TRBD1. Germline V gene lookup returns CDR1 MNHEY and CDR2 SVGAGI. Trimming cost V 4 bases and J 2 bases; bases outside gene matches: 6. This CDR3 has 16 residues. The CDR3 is CASSSNGQGRNQPQHF. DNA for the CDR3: TGTGCCAGCAGTTCCAACGGACAGGGGCGCAATCAGCCCCAGCATTTT.